One and the same sample provided the 23 T cell receptor beta chains below, sequenced in a study of CD8+ T cells in alopecia areata. Following RNA extraction, reverse transcription yielded cDNA that acted as the sequencing template. Profiled with immunoSEQ multiplex PCR; TCRdb holds only in-frame clones, not every one. The sample carries about 180,000 clones, approximately 50% recorded once. Treatment specified: oral pan-JAK inhibitor, 5-10 mg twice daily. The sample here was CD8+ T cells sorted from blood, taken around week 52, from a patient treated with tofacitinib. These receptors came from a human donor with alopecia areata.

This rearrangement joins TRBV6-1 to TRBJ2-7; D could derive from TRBD1 or TRBD2 (5 bases each). CDR1 and CDR2 (germline): MNHNS, SASEGT. The CDR3 loop spans 15 amino acids. Trimming removed 4 bases from V and 0 bases from J, with 13 bases in between. CDR3 sequence (DNA): TGTGCCAGCAGTGCGGGCGGGCAGGGCTCCTACGAGCAGTACTTC. Translating gives CASSAGGQGSYEQYF.

J is TRBJ1-1 and V is TRBV30; 8 bases map to TRBD1. The V and J ends lost 2 bases and 4 bases, in that order; junction bases with no gene match: 3. The CDR3 sequence is 13 residues long. Per the germline V gene, CDR1 is GTSNPN and CDR2 is SVGIG (reference sequence). The CDR3 nucleotides are TGTGCCTGGAGTCATGACAGGGGCACTGAAGCTTTCTTT. Its protein is CAWSHDRGTEAFF.

The gene calls are TRBV4-2 and TRBJ2-5; 8 nucleotides align to TRBD2. Trimming took 5 bases from V and 1 from J; bases not matched to a gene: 3. This CDR3 is built from 14 residues. Germline loops: CDR1 LGHNA, CDR2 YNFKEQ. The DNA of the CDR3 is TGTGCCAGCAGCTTACTAGCGGCCCAAGAGACCCAGTACTTC. This gives the protein CASSLLAAQETQYF.

The rearrangement joins TRBV25-1 to TRBJ2-1; weak D call: TRBD1 (5 bases). This CDR3 comprises 16 residues. The V end was cut by 0 bases, the J end by 3 bases, with 12 bases between. Looked up from germline, CDR1 is MGHDK and CDR2 is SYGVNS. CDR3 nucleotide sequence: TGTGCCAGCAGTGAATATCAGGGAACGGGCTACAATGAGCAGTTCTTC. Protein: CASSEYQGTGYNEQFF.

This chain uses TRBV13 with TRBJ2-1, with 8 nucleotides matching TRBD2. The CDR3 loop spans 17 amino acids. The J segment lost 3 bases and the V segment lost 2 bases, leaving 9 bases of the junction unmatched. Germline V gene lookup returns CDR1 PRHDT and CDR2 FYEKMQ (reference sequence). The CDR3 loop is CASSLLGLAGSYNEQFF. The CDR3 region has the DNA TGTGCCAGCAGCTTATTAGGGCTAGCGGGTAGCTACAATGAGCAGTTCTTC.

This sequence joins TRBV30 and TRBJ1-5, with no clear D. Germline V CDR1 and CDR2: GTSNPN, SVGIG (reference sequence). Trimming cost V 4 bases and J 0 bases, with 10 bases left between them. CDR3 length: 14 amino acids. In DNA, the CDR3 is TGTGCCTGGACTTCGGGGTATAGCAATCAGCCCCAGCATTTT. Translated: CAWTSGYSNQPQHF.

This clone was counted only a few times. The V gene is TRBV7-2, the J gene TRBJ1-4; D gene uncertain. Germline CDR1 SGHTA, CDR2 FQGNSA. V was pared by 6 bases and J by 2 bases, with 10 bases between. The CDR3 is 14 residues long. The CDR3 here is CASRQYATNEKLFF. In DNA, the CDR3 is TGTGCCAGCAGACAGTACGCGACTAATGAAAAACTGTTTTTT.

The chain joins TRBV5-6 to TRBJ1-2, with 9 positions matching TRBD1. Germline values: CDR1 SGHDT, CDR2 YYEEEE. Trimming at V came to 3 bases and at J to 8 bases, leaving 17 bases not matched to a gene. This CDR3 has 17 residues. The DNA for the CDR3 is TGTGCCAGCAGCTCGCCACCCGGGACAGGGTGGGAGGAAGGCTACACCTTC. Translating it yields CASSSPPGTGWEEGYTF.

The table lists this clone with a few counts. The chain couples TRBV29-1 to TRBJ1-1, with D perhaps TRBD1 (5 bases). The CDR3 has 13 amino acids. The V gene's germline CDR1 is SQVTM and CDR2 ANQGSEA. Deletions cut 5 bases from V and 7 bases from J, with 17 bases between. CDR3 in DNA: TGCAGCGTTACGTTGGGGGTTCGGGGTGAAGCTTTCTTT. Translated: CSVTLGVRGEAFF.

This clone was counted a few times. A read error may produce the germline difference seen at one junction end. The V gene is TRBV11-1, the J gene TRBJ1-2; a possible D gene is TRBD1 (5 bases). The CDR3 is made up of 13 amino acids. The germline V gene has CDR1 SGHAT and CDR2 FQDESV (reference sequence). CDR3 sequence: CASSLVGTYLLGF. The CDR3, as DNA: TGTGCCAGCAGCTTAGTGGGGACTTACCTTCTGGGTTTC.

This clone occurred once. One end of the junction fails to match germline, which may point to a read error. V and J are TRBV7-2 and TRBJ2-1, with 7 bases aligning to TRBD1. The CDR3 contains 14 residues. The germline V gene encodes CDR1 SGHTA and CDR2 FQGNSA. In DNA form, the CDR3 reads TGTGCCAGCAGCTTAAGACAGGGTTACACTGAGCAGTTCTTC. It yields the protein CASSLRQGYTEQFF.

The chain uses TRBV6-5 and TRBJ2-7; the match to TRBD2 covers 8 bases. V dropped 8 bases and J dropped 6; count of bases not matched to a gene: 9. Germline V CDR1 and CDR2: MNHEY, SVGAGI. The CDR3 is made up of 13 amino acids. CDR3 in amino acids: CASRSGLVSEQYF. The CDR3 DNA sequence: TGTGCCAGCCGCTCGGGACTAGTCAGCGAGCAGTACTTC.

CDR3 sequence (DNA): TGTGCCAGCAGCTCTCGACTAGCGGGGGGGAGAGATACGCAGTATTTT. It yields the protein CASSSRLAGGRDTQYF. V usage is TRBV13 and J usage is TRBJ2-3; 14 nucleotides align to TRBD2. CDR3 length equals 16 residues. The J segment lost 5 bases and the V segment lost 4 bases, leaving 5 bases of the junction unmatched. Germline assignment: CDR1 PRHDT and CDR2 FYEKMQ (reference sequence).

V is TRBV6-5 and J is TRBJ2-5, with TRBD2 as a possible D gene (5 bases). This CDR3 comprises 15 residues. The germline CDR1 and CDR2 sequences are MNHEY and SVGAGI. Trimming stripped 5 bases from V and 5 bases from J, with 18 bases between. The chain's CDR3 is CASSPLEEKRETQYF. Written as DNA, the CDR3 is TGTGCCAGCAGTCCCCTAGAGGAGAAGCGGGAGACCCAGTACTTC.

This clone was detected a few times. The chain employs TRBV15 and TRBJ1-1; D not resolved. CDR1 LNHNV and CDR2 YYDKDF come from the germline V gene (reference sequence). This CDR3 spans 14 amino acids. Between the trimmed V and J ends, which lost 0 bases and 4 bases, there was a span of 9 bases. The DNA of the CDR3 is TGTGCCACCAGCAGAGACAGGCATCGCACTGAAGCTTTCTTT. Amino acids: CATSRDRHRTEAFF.

As concerns this clone: Other DNA sequences of this sample code for an identical CDR3. The chain joins TRBV4-1 to TRBJ2-1, with a tentative D call TRBD2 (5 bases). The CDR3 covers 13 residues. Trimming pared 1 base from V and 7 bases from J, leaving 8 bases between. The germline V gene has CDR1 MGHRA and CDR2 YSYEKL. CDR3 region: CASSQARGNEQFF. The CDR3 region has the DNA TGCGCCAGCAGCCAAGCCCGGGGAAATGAGCAGTTCTTC.

This clone was picked up one time. V gene TRBV7-9 combines with J gene TRBJ2-3, with D hard to call. In germline, CDR1 is SEHNR, CDR2 FQNEAQ (reference sequence). CDR3 length equals 14 residues. V was cut by 2 bases and J by 2 bases, with 8 bases left in between. In nucleotides, the CDR3 is TGTGCCAGCAGCTTAATTCCGGACACAGATACGCAGTATTTT. Translating it yields CASSLIPDTDTQYF. Complete variable domain (other parts from reference TRBV7-9 and TRBJ2-3): DTGVSQNPRHKITKRGQNVTFRCDPISEHNRLYWYRQTLGQGPEFLTYFQNEAQLEKSRLLSDRFSAERPKGSFSTLEIQRTEQGDSAMYLCASSLIPDTDTQYFGPGTRLTVL.

This chain uses TRBV6-5 with TRBJ2-2; D assignment may be TRBD1 or TRBD2 (5 bases each). Germline-derived CDR1 and CDR2 are MNHEY and SVGAGI. The CDR3 contains 16 residues. With 0 bases removed from V and 0 bases from J, the gap between germline ends came to 8 bases. Here the CDR3 reads CASSYSMGANTGELFF. Here the CDR3 DNA reads TGTGCCAGCAGTTACTCGATGGGGGCGAACACCGGGGAGCTGTTTTTT.

This sequence joins TRBV27 and TRBJ2-2, with TRBD2 matching 11 bases. V lost 7 bases to trimming and J lost 1 base; unmatched junction nucleotides: 5. The CDR3 extends over 16 amino acids. Germline V gene data show CDR1 as MNHEY and CDR2 as SMNVEV (reference sequence). CDR3 region: CASIQLAGENTGELFF. Here the CDR3 DNA reads TGTGCCAGCATTCAACTAGCGGGGGAGAACACCGGGGAGCTGTTTTTT.

The CDR3 region has the DNA TGTGCCAGCAGTCTACGACAGGGAGGCACTGAAGCTTTCTTT. It yields the protein CASSLRQGGTEAFF. The rearrangement uses TRBV27 and TRBJ1-1; 7 nucleotides line up with TRBD1. This CDR3 comprises 14 residues. The germline V gene encodes CDR1 MNHEY and CDR2 SMNVEV (reference sequence). After removal of 5 bases from V and 4 bases from J, the junction contained 7 bases not matched to a gene.

The rearrangement links TRBV6-5 to TRBJ1-2, with a weak D call TRBD1 (5 bases). CDR1 and CDR2 from the germline V gene are MNHEY and SVGAGI. The CDR3 runs to 11 residues. With 4 bases removed from V and 6 bases from J, the gap between germline ends came to 6 bases. DNA of the CDR3: TGTGCCAGCAGTTCGGGGGATGGCTACACCTTC. This codes for CASSSGDGYTF.

This chain joins TRBV11-1 and TRBJ1-2; the D is unclear. V was pared by 5 bases and J by 5 bases, with 12 bases between. This CDR3 is 13 amino acids long. The V gene's germline CDR1 is SGHAT and CDR2 FQDESV (reference sequence). The CDR3 here is CASSEDMGYGYTF. The CDR3 bases are TGTGCCAGCAGCGAAGACATGGGGTATGGCTACACCTTC.

This clone was found a few times. This chain joins TRBV5-1 and TRBJ2-5; possibly TRBD2 for D (6 bases). CDR3 size: 13 residues. The germline V and J ends were trimmed by 4 bases and 5 bases, with 12 bases remaining between them. CDR1 and CDR2 (germline): SGHRS, YFSETQ. CDR3 sequence: CASSMAGRETQYF. Here the CDR3 DNA reads TGCGCCAGCAGCATGGCAGGGAGGGAGACCCAGTACTTC.